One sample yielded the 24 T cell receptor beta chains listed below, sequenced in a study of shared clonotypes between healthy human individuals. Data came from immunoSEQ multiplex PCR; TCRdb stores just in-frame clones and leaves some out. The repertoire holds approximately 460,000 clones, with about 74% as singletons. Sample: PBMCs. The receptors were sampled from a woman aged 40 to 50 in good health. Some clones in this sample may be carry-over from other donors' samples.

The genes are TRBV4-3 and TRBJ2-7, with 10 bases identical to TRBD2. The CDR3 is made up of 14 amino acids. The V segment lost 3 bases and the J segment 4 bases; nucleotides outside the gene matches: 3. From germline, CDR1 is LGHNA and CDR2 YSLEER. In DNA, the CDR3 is TGCGCCAGCAGCCACGCTAGCGGGAGTTACGAGCAGTACTTC. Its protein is CASSHASGSYEQYF.

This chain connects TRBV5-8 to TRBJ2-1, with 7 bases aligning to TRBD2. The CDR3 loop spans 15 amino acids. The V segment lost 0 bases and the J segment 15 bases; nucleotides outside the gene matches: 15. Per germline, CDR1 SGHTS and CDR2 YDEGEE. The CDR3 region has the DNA TGTGCCAGCAGCTTGGGGGTAGCGGGTGGCCGCCGGTGGTTCTTC. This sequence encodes CASSLGVAGGRRWFF.

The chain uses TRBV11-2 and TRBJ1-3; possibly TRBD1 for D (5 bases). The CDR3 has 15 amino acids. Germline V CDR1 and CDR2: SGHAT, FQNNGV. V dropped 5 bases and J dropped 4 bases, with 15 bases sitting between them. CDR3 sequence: CASSPIRGYGNTIYF. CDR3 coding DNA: TGTGCCAGCAGCCCAATTCGGGGGTACGGAAACACCATATATTTT.

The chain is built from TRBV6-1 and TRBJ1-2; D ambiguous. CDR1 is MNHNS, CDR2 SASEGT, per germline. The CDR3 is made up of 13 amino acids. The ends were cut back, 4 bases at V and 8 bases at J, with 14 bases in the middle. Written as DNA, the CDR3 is TGTGCCAGCAGTGTTACGGACCTTAGGGGCTACACCTTC. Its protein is CASSVTDLRGYTF.

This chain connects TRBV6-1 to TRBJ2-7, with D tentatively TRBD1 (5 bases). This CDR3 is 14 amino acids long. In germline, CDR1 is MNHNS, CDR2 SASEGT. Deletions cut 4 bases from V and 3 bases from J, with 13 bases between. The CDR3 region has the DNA TGTGCCAGCAGTGTCGACAGAAACAGCTACGAGCAGTACTTC. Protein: CASSVDRNSYEQYF.

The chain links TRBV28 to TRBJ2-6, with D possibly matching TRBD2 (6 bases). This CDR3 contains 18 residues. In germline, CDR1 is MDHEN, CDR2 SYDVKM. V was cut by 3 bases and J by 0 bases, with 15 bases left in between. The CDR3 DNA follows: TGTGCCAGCAGTTTTCTAAGCGGGTTATTCTCTGGGGCCAACGTCCTGACTTTC. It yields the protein CASSFLSGLFSGANVLTF.

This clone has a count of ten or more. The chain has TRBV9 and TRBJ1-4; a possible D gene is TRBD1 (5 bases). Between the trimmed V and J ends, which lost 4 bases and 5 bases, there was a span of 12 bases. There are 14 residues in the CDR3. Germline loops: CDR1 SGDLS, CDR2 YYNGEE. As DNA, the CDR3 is TGTGCCAGCAGCCAGTGGGCAGGGAATGAAAAACTGTTTTTT. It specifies CASSQWAGNEKLFF.

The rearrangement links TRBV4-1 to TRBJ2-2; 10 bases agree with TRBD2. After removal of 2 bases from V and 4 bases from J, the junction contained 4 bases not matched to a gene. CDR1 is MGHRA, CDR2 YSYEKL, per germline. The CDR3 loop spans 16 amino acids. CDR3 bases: TGCGCCAGCAGCCAACTAGCGGGGGCGGGCACCGGGGAGCTGTTTTTT. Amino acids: CASSQLAGAGTGELFF.

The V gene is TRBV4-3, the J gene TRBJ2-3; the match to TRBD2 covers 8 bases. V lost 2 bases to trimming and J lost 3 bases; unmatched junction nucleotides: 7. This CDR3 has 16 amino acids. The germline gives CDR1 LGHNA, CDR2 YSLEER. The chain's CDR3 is CASSQWGLGWTDTQYF. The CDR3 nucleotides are TGCGCCAGCAGCCAATGGGGACTAGGGTGGACAGATACGCAGTATTTT.

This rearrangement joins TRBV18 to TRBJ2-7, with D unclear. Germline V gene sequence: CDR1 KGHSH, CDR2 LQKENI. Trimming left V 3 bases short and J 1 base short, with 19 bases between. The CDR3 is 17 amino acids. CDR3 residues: CASSPIPDVQRSYEQYF. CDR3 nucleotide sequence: TGTGCCAGCTCACCGATACCGGACGTGCAACGTTCCTACGAGCAGTACTTC.

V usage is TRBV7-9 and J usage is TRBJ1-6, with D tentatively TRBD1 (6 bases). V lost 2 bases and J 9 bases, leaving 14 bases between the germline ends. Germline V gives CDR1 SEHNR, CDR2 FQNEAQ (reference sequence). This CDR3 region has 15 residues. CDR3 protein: CASSLNRDGSSPLHF. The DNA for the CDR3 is TGTGCCAGCAGCTTAAACAGGGATGGGAGTTCACCCCTCCACTTT.

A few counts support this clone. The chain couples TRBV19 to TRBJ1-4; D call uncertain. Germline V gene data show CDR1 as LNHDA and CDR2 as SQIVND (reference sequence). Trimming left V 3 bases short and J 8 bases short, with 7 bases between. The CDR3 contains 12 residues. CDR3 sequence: CASSIVPEKLFF. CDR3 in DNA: TGTGCCAGTAGTATTGTTCCGGAAAAACTGTTTTTT.

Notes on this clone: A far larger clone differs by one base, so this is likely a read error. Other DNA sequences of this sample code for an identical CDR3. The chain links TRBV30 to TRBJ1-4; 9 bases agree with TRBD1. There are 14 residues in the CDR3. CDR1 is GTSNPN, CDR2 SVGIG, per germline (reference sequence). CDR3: CAWTGTGRNEELFF. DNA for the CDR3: TGTGCCTGGACCGGGACAGGGAGGAATGAAGAACTGTTTTTT.

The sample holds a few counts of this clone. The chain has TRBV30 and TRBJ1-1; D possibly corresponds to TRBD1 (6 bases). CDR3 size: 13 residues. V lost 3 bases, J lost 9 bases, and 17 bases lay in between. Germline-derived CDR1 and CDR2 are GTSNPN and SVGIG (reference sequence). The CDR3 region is CAWRDPGARKAFF. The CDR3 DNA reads TGTGCCTGGAGGGACCCGGGGGCTCGGAAAGCTTTCTTT. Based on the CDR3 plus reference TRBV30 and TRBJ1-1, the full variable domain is SQTIHQWPATLVQPVGSPLSLECTVEGTSNPNLYWYRQAAGRGLQLLFYSVGIGQISSEVPQNLSASRPQDRQFILSSKKLLLSDSGFYLCAWRDPGARKAFFGQGTRLTVV.

The CDR3 loop reads CASSVDLNTGELFF. The CDR3 DNA reads TGTGCCAGCAGCGTGGACTTGAACACCGGGGAGCTGTTTTTT. V is TRBV9 and J is TRBJ2-2; a possible D gene is TRBD2 (5 bases). Germline V gene lookup returns CDR1 SGDLS and CDR2 YYNGEE. V dropped 2 bases and J dropped 1 base, with 6 bases sitting between them. The CDR3 is 14 amino acids.

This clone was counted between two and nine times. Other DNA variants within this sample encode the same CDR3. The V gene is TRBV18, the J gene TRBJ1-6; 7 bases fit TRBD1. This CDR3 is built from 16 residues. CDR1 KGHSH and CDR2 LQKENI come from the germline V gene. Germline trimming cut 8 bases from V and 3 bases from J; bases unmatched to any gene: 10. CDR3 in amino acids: CASQTGTANYNSPLHF. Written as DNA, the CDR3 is TGTGCCAGCCAAACCGGGACAGCGAACTATAATTCACCCCTCCACTTT.

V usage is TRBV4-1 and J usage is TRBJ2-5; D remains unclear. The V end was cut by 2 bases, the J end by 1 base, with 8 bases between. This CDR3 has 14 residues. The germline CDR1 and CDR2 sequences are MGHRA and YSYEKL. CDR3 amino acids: CASSQRTAQETQYF. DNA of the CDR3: TGCGCCAGCAGCCAAAGGACGGCCCAAGAGACCCAGTACTTC.

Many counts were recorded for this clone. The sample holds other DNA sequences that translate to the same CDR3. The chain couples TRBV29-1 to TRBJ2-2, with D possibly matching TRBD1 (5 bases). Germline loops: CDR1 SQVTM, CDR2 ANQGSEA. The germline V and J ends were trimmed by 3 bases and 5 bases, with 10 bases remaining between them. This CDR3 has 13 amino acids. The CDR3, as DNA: TGCAGCGTTGACAGGGCTGGGACCGGGGAGCTGTTTTTT. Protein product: CSVDRAGTGELFF.

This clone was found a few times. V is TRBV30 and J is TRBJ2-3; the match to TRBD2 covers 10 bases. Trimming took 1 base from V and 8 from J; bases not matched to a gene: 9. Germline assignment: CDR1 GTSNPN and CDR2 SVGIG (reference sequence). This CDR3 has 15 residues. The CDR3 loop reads CAWSALAGVAGTQYF. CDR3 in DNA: TGTGCCTGGAGTGCCCTAGCGGGAGTGGCAGGTACGCAGTATTTT.

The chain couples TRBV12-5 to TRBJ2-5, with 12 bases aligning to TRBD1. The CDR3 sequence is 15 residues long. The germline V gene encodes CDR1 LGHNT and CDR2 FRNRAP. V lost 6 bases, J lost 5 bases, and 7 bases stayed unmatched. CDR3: CASGPGTGGRETQYF. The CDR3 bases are TGTGCTAGTGGCCCCGGGACAGGGGGCCGGGAGACCCAGTACTTC. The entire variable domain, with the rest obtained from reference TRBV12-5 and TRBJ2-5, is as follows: DARVTQTPRHKVTEMGQEVTMRCQPILGHNTVFWYRQTMMQGLELLAYFRNRAPLDDSGMPKDRFSAEMPDATLATLKIQPSEPRDSAVYFCASGPGTGGRETQYFGPGTRLLVL.

In DNA form, the CDR3 reads TGTGCCAGCGGTCAAGGGACAGGGGTGCCTCAGCCCCAGCATTTT. It specifies CASGQGTGVPQPQHF. The chain carries TRBV28 and TRBJ1-5; TRBD1 matches 10 bases. Germline lookup yields CDR1 MDHEN and CDR2 SYDVKM. V was pared by 8 bases and J by 6 bases, with 10 bases of the junction left unmatched. The CDR3 spans 15 residues.

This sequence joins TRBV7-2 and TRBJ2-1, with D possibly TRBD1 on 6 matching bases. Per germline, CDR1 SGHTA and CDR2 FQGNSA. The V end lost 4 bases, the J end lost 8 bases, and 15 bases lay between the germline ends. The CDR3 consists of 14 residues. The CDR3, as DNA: TGTGCCAGCAGCTACCGGACAGTTGGCGATGAGCAGTTCTTC. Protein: CASSYRTVGDEQFF.

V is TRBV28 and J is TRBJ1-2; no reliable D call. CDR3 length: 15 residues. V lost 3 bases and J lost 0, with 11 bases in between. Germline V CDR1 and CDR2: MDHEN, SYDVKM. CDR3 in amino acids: CASSFHSLANYGYTF. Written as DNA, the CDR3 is TGTGCCAGCAGTTTTCACTCCTTAGCTAACTATGGCTACACCTTC.

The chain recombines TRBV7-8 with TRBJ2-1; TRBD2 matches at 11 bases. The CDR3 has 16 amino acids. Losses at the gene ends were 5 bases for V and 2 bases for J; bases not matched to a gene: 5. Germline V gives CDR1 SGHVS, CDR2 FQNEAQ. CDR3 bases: TGTGCCAGCAGCACTACGACTAGCGGGACCTACAATGAGCAGTTCTTC. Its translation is CASSTTTSGTYNEQFF. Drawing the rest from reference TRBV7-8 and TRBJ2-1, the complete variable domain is GAGVSQSPRYKVAKRGQDVALRCDPISGHVSLFWYQQALGQGPEFLTYFQNEAQLDKSGLPSDRFFAERPEGSVSTLKIQRTQQEDSAVYLCASSTTTSGTYNEQFFGPGTRLTVL.